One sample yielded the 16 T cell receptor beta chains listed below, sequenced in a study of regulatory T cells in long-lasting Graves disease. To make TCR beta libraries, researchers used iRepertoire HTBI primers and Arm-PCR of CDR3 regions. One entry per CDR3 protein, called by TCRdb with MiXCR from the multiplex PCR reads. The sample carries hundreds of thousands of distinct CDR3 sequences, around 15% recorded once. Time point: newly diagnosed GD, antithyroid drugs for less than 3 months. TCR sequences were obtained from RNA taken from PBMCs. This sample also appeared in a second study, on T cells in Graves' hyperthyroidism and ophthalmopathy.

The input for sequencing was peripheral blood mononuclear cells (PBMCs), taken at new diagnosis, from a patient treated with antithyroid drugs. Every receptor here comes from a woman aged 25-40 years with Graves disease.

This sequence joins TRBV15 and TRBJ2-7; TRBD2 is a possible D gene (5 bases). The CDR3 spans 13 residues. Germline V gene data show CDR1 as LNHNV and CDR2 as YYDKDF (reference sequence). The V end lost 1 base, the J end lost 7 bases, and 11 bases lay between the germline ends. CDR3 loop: CATSRVFLAEQYF. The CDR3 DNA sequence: TGTGCCACCAGCAGAGTGTTCCTAGCTGAGCAGTACTTC.

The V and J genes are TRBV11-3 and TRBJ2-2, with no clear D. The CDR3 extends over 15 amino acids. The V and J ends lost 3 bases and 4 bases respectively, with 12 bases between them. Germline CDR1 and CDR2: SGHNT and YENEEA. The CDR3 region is CASSLVKGSTGELFF. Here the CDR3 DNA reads TGTGCCAGCAGCTTGGTCAAAGGATCCACCGGGGAGCTGTTTTTT.

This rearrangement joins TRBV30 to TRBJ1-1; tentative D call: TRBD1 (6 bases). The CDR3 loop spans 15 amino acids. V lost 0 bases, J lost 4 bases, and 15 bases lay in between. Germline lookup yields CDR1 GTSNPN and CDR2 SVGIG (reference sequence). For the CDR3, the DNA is TGTGCCTGGAGTGTATTGGTTGCCAGGGGCACTGAAGCTTTCTTT. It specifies CAWSVLVARGTEAFF.

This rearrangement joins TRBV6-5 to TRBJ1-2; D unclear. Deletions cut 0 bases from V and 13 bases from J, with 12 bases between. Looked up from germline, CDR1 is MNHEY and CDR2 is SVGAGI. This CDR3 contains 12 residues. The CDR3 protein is CASSYSGRTFTF. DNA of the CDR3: TGTGCCAGCAGTTACTCTGGACGCACGTTCACCTTC.

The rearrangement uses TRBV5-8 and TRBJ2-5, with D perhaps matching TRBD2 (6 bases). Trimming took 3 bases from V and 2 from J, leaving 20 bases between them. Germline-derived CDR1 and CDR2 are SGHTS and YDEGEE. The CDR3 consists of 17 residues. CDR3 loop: CASSSQYQTRVQETQYF. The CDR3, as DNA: TGTGCCAGCAGCTCCCAATACCAGACTAGGGTGCAAGAGACCCAGTACTTC.

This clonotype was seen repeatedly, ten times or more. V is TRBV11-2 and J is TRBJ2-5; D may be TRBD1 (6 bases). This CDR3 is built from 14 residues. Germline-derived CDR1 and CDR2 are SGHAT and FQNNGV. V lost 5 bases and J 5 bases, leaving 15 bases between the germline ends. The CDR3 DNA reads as TGTGCCAGCAGCCAGCAGGGGATTGGGGAGACCCAGTACTTC. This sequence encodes CASSQQGIGETQYF.

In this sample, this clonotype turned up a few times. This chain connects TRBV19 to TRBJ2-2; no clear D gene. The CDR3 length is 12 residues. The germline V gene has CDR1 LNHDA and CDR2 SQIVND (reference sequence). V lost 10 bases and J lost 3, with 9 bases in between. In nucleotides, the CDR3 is TGTGCCACGAAGGTGTACACCGGGGAGCTGTTTTTT. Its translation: CATKVYTGELFF.

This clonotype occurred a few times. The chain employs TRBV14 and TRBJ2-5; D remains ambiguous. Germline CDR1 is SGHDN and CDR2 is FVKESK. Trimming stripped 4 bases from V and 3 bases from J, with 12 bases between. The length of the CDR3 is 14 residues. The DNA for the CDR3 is TGTGCCAGCAGCCCTCACCACCCAGAAGAGACCCAGTACTTC. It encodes CASSPHHPEETQYF.

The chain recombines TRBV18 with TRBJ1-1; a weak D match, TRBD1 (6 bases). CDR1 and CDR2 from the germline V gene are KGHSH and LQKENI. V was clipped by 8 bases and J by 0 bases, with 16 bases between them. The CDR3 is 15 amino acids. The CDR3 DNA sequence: TGTGCCAGCAAAAGACCGGGACACTTGAACACTGAAGCTTTCTTT. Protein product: CASKRPGHLNTEAFF.

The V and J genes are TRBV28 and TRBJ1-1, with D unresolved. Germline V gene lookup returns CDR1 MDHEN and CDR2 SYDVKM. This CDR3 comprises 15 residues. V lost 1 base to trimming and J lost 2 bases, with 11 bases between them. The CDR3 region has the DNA TGTGCCAGCAGTTTATCGGGCAGACTAAACACTGAAGCTTTCTTT. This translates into CASSLSGRLNTEAFF.

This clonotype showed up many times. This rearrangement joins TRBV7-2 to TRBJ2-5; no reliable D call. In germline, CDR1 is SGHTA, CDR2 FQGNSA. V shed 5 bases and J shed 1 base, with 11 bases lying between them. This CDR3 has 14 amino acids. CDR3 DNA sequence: TGTGCCAGCAGCCATGGGTTTATCCAAGAGACCCAGTACTTC. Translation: CASSHGFIQETQYF.

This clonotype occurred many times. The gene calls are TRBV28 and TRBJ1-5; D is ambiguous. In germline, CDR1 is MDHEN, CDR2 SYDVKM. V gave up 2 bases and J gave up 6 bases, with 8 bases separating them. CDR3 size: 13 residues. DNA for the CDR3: TGTGCCAGCAGTTTACGCGGAGGTCAGCCCCAGCATTTT. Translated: CASSLRGGQPQHF.

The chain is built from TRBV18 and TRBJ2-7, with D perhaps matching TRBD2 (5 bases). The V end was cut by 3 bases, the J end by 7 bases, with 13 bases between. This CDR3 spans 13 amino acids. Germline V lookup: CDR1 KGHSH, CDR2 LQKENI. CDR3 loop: CASSPGVEREQYF. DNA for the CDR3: TGTGCCAGCTCACCCGGGGTTGAGAGGGAGCAGTACTTC. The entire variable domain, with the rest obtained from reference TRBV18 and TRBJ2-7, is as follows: NAGVMQNPRHLVRRRGQEARLRCSPMKGHSHVYWYRQLPEEGLKFMVYLQKENIIDESGMPKERFSAEFPKEGPSILRIQQVVRGDSAAYFCASSPGVEREQYFGPGTRLTVT.

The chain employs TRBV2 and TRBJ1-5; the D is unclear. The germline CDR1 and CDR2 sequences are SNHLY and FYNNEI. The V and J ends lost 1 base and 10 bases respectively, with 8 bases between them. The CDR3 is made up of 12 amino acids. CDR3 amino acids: CASSEVFQPQHF. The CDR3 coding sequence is TGTGCCAGCAGTGAAGTATTTCAACCCCAGCATTTT.

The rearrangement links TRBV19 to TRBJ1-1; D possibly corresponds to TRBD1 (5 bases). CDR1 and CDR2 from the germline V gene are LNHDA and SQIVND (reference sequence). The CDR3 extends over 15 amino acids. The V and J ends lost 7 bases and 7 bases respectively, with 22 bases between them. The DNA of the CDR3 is TGTGCCAGTACCCCAACATGGGGGGGAGGAATTGAAGCTTTCTTT. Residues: CASTPTWGGGIEAFF.

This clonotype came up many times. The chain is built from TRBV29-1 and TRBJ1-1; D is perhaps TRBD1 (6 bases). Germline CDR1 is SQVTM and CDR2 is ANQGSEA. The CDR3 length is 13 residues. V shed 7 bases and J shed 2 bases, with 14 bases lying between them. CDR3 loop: CSATGQSNTEAFF. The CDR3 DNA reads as TGCAGCGCAACCGGACAGTCTAACACTGAAGCTTTCTTT.